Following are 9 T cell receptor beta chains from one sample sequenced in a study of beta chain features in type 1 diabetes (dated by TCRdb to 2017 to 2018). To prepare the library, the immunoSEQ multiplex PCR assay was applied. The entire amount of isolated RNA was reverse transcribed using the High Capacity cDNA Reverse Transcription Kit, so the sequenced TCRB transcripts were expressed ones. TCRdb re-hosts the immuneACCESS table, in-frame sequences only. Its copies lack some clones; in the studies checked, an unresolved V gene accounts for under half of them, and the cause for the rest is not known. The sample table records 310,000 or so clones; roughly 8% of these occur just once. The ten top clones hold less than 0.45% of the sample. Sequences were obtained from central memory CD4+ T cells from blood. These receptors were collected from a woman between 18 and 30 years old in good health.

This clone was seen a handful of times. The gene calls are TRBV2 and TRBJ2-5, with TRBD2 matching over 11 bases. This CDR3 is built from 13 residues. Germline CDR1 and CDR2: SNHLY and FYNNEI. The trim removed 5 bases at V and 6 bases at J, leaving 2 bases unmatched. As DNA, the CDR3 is TGTGCCAGCAGTCGACTAGCGGGAAAGACCCAGTACTTC. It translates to CASSRLAGKTQYF.

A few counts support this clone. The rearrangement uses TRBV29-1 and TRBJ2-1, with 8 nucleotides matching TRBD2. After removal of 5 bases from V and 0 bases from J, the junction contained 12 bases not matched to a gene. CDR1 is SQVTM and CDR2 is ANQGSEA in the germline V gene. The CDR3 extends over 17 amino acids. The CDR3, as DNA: TGCAGCGTTAGAGGGCTAGCGGGTCCGGTCTCCTACAATGAGCAGTTCTTC. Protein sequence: CSVRGLAGPVSYNEQFF.

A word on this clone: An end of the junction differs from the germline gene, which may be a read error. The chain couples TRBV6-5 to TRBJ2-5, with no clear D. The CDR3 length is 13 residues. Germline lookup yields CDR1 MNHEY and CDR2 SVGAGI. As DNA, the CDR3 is TGTGCCAGCAGTTACTCATCCGAAGAAACCCAGTACTTC. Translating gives CASSYSSEETQYF.

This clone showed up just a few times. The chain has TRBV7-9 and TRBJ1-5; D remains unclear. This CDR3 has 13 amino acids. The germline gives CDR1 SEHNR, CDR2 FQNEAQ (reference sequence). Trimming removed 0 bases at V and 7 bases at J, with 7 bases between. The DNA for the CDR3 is TGTGCCAGCAGCTTAGCCTCTGAACAGCCCCAGCATTTT. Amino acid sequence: CASSLASEQPQHF.

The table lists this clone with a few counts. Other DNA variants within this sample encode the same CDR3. As DNA, the CDR3 is TGCAGTGCCGTACAGGGGAACGAGCAGTACTTC. It translates to CSAVQGNEQYF. The genes are TRBV20-1 and TRBJ2-7, with TRBD1 matching 7 bases. Trimming at V came to 6 bases and at J to 5 bases, leaving 4 bases not matched to a gene. Germline V lookup: CDR1 DFQATT, CDR2 SNEGSKA (reference sequence). This CDR3 contains 11 residues.

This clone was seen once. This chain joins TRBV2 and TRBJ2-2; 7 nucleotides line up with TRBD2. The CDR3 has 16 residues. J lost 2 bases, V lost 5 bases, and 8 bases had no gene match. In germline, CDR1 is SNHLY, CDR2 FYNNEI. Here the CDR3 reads CASSYSRGSNTGELFF. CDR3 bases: TGTGCCAGCAGTTACTCCCGCGGGAGCAACACCGGGGAGCTGTTTTTT.

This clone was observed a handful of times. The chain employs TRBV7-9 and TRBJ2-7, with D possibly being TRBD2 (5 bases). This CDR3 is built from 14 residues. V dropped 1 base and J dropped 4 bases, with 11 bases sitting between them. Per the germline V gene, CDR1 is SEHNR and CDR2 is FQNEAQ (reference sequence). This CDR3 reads CASSLGGSGYEQYF. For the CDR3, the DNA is TGTGCCAGCAGCTTAGGGGGTTCGGGGTACGAGCAGTACTTC.

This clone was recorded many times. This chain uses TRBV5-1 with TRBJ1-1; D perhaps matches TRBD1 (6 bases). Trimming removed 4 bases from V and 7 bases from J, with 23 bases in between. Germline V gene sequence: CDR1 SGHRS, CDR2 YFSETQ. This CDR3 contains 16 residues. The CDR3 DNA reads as TGCGCCAGCAGCCCAGGAGGCTACAGGGCGGGAATTGAAGCTTTCTTT. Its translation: CASSPGGYRAGIEAFF.

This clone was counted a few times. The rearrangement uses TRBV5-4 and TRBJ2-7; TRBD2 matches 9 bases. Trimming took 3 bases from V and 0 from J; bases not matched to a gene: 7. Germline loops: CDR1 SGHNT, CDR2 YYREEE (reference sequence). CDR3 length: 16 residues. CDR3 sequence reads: CASSSMTSGNSYEQYF. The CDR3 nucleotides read TGTGCCAGCAGCTCCATGACTAGCGGAAACTCCTACGAGCAGTACTTC.